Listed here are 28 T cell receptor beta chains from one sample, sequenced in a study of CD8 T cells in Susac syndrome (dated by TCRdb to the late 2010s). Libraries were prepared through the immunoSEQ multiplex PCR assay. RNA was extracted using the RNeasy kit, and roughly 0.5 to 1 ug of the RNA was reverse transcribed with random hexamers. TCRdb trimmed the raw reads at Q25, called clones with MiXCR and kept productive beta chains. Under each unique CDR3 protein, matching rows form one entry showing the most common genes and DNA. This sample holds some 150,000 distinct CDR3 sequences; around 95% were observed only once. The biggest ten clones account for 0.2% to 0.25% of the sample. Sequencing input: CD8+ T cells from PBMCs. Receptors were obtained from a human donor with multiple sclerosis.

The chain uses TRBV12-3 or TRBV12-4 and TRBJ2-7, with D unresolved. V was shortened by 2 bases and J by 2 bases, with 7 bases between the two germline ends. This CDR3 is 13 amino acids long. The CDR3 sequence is CASSLSLTYEQYF. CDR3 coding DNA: TGTGCCAGCAGTTTAAGCCTAACCTACGAGCAGTACTTC.

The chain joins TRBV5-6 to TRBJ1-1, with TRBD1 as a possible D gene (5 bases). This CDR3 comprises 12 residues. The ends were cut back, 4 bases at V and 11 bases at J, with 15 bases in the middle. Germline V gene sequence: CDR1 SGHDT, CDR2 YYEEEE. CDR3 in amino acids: CASSLGGTSAFF. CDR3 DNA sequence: TGTGCCAGCAGCCTTGGAGGGACGTCTGCTTTCTTT.

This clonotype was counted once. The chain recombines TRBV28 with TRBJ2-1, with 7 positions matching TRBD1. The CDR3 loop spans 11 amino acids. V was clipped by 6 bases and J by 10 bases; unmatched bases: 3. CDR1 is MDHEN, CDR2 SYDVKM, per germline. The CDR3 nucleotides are TGTGCCAGCAGCCTACAGGGGGAGCAGTTCTTC. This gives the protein CASSLQGEQFF.

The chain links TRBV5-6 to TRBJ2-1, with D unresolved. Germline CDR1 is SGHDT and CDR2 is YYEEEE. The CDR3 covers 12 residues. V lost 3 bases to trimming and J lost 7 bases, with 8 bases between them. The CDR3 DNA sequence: TGTGCCAGCAGCTATACCGGGAATGAGCAGTTCTTC. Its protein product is CASSYTGNEQFF.

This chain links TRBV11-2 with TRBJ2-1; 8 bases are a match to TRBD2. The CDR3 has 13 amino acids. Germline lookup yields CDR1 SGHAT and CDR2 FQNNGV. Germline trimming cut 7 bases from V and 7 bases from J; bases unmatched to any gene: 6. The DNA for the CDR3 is TGTGCCAGCACCCCCCGGGGGGGGAATGAGCAGTTCTTC. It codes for CASTPRGGNEQFF.

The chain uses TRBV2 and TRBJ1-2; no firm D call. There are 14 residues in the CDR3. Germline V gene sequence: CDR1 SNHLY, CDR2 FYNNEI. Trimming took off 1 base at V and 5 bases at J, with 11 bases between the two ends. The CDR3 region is CASSEVDRPYGYTF. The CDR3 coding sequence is TGTGCCAGCAGTGAAGTGGACCGGCCGTATGGCTACACCTTC. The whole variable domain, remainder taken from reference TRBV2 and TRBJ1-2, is EPEVTQTPSHQVTQMGQEVILRCVPISNHLYFYWYRQILGQKVEFLVSFYNNEISEKSEIFDDQFSVERPDGSNFTLKIRSTKLEDSAMYFCASSEVDRPYGYTFGSGTRLTVV.

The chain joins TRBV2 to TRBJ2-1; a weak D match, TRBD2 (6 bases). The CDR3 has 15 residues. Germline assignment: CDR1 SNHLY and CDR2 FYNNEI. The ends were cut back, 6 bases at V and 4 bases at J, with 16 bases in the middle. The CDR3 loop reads CASRERLGGYNEQFF. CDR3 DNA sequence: TGTGCCAGCAGGGAGAGACTAGGAGGTTACAATGAGCAGTTCTTC.

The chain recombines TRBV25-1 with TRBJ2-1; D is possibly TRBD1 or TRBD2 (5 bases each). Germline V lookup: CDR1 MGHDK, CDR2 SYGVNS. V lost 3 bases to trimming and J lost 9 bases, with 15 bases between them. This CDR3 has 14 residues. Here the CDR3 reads CASSESWGEGEQFF. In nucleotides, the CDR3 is TGTGCCAGCAGTGAGTCATGGGGCGAGGGTGAGCAGTTCTTC.

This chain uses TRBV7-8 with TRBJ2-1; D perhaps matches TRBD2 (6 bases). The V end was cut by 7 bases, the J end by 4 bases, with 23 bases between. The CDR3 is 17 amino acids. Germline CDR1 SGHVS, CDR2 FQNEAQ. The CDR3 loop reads CASTSGTGDGLYNEQFF. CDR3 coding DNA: TGTGCCAGCACCTCAGGGACGGGGGACGGCCTTTACAATGAGCAGTTCTTC.

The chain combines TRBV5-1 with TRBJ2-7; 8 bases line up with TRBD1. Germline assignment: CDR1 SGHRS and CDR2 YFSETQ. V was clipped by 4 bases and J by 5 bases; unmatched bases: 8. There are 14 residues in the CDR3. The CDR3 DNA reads TGCGCCAGCAGCCCTCTGGACAGGGACGACGAGCAGTACTTC. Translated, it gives CASSPLDRDDEQYF.

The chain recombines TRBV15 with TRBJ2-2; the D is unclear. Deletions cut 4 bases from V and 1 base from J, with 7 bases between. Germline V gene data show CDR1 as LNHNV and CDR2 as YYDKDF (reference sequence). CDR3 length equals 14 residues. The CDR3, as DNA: TGTGCCACCAGCACCCGACGGAACACCGGGGAGCTGTTTTTT. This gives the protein CATSTRRNTGELFF.

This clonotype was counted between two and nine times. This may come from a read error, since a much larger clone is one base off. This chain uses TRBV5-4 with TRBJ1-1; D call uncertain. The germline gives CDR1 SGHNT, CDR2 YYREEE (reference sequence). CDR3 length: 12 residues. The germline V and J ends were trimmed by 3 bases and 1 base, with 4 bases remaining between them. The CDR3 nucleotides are TGTGCCAGCAGCTGGGGGAACACTGAAGCTTTCTTT. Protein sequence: CASSWGNTEAFF. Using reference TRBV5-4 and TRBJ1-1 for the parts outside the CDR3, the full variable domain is ETGVTQSPTHLIKTRGQQVTLRCSSQSGHNTVSWYQQALGQGPQFIFQYYREEENGRGNFPPRFSGLQFPNYSSELNVNALELDDSALYLCASSWGNTEAFFGQGTRLTVV.

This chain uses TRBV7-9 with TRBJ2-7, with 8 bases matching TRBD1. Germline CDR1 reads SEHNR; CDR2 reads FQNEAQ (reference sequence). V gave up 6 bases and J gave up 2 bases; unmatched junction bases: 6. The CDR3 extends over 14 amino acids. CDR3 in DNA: TGTGCCAGCAGTTCCGAGACAGGGGCCTACGAGCAGTACTTC. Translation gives CASSSETGAYEQYF.

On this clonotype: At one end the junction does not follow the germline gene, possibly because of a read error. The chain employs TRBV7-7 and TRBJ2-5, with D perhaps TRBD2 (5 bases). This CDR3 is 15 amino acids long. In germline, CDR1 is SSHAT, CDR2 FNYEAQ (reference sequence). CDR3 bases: TGTGCTAGCAGCCCCGGTTGGGAGTTCCAAGAGACCCAGTACTTC. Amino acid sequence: CASSPGWEFQETQYF.

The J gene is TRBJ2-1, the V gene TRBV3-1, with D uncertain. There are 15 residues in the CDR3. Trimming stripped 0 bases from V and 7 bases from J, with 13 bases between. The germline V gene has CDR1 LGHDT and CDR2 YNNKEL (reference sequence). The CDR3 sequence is CASSQDYGPKNEQFF. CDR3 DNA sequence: TGTGCCAGCAGCCAAGACTATGGCCCGAAAAATGAGCAGTTCTTC.

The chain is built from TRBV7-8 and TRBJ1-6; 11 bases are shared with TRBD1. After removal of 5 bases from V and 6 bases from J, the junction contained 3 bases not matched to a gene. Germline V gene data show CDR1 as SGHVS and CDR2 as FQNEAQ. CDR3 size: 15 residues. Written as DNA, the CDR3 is TGTGCCAGCAGCCCCGGGACAGGGGGTAATTCACCCCTCCACTTT. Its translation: CASSPGTGGNSPLHF.

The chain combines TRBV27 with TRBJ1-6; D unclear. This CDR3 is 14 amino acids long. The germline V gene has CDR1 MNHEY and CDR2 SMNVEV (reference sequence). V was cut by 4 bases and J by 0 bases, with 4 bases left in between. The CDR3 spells CASSWSSYNSPLHF. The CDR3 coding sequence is TGTGCCAGCAGTTGGAGCTCCTATAATTCACCCCTCCACTTT.

The CDR3: CSVGASAGLGSYNEQFF. CDR3 bases: TGCAGCGTTGGGGCGTCCGCGGGACTAGGGTCCTACAATGAGCAGTTCTTC. This chain connects TRBV29-1 to TRBJ2-1; 8 bases fit TRBD2. Losses at the gene ends were 4 bases for V and 1 base for J; bases not matched to a gene: 12. This CDR3 comprises 17 residues. Germline CDR1 SQVTM, CDR2 ANQGSEA.

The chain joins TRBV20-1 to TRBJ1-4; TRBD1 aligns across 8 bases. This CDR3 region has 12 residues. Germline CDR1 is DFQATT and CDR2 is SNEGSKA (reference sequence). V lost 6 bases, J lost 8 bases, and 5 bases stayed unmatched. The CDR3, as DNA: TGCAGTGCCGGGGGACAGGAGGAAAAACTGTTTTTT. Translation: CSAGGQEEKLFF.

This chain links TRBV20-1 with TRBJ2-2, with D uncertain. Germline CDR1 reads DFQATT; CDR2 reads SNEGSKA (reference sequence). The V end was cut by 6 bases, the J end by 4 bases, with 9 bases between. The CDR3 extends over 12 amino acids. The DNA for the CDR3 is TGCAGTGCCAATCCGGGCACCGGGGAGCTGTTTTTT. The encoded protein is CSANPGTGELFF.

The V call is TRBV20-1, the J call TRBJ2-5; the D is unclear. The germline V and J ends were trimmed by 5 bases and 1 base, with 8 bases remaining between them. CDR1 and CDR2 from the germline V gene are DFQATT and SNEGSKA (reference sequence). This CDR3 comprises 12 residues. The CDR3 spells CSAATVQETQYF. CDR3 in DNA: TGCAGTGCTGCGACGGTCCAAGAGACCCAGTACTTC.

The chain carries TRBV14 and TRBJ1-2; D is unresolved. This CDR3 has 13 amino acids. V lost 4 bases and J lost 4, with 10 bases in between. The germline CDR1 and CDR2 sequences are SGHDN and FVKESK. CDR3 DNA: TGTGCCAGCAGCCCTGACAAGATCTATGGCTACACCTTC. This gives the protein CASSPDKIYGYTF.

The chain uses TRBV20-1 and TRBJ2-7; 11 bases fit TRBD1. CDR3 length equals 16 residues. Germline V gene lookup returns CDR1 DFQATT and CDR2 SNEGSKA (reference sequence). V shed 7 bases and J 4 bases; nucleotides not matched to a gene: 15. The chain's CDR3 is CSGGPRDRGTLYEQYF. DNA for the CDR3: TGCAGTGGAGGACCCCGGGACAGGGGGACATTATACGAGCAGTACTTC.

DNA of the CDR3: TGTGCCAGCAGCCCATGGGGGGACAGGGAGGAGTATGGCTACACCTTC. Translating it yields CASSPWGDREEYGYTF. J is TRBJ1-2 and V is TRBV14; 9 nucleotides line up with TRBD1. Germline V gene sequence: CDR1 SGHDN, CDR2 FVKESK. The V and J ends lost 4 bases and 5 bases, in that order; junction bases with no gene match: 11. The CDR3 extends over 16 amino acids.

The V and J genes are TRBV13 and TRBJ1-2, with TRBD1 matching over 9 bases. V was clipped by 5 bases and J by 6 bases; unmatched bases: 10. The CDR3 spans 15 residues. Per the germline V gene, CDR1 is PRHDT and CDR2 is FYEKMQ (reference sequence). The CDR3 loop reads CASSTGQGKGDGYTF. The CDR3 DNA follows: TGTGCCAGCAGCACTGGACAGGGGAAAGGAGATGGCTACACCTTC.

CDR3 coding DNA: TGCGCCAGCAGTCACCGTCCCGGGACTAGCGGGGGGCACCAAGAGACCCAGTACTTC. It codes for CASSHRPGTSGGHQETQYF. This chain joins TRBV23-1 and TRBJ2-5; TRBD2 matches at 15 bases. TRBV23-1 is sorted into the ORF group, with uncertain function. The CDR3 runs 19 residues. Germline trimming cut 3 bases from V and 0 bases from J; bases unmatched to any gene: 8.

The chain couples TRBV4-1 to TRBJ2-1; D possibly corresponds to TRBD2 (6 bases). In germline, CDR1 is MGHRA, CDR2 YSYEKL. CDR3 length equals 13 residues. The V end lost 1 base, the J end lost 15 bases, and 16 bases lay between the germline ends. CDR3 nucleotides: TGCGCCAGCAGCCAAGCGGGAGAGAACTCTCCGTTCTTC. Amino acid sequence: CASSQAGENSPFF.

The DNA for the CDR3 is TGTGCCAGCAGCTACCCCCAGGACAGGGGGGCCGGGGAGCTGTTTTTT. It is translated as CASSYPQDRGAGELFF. The rearrangement links TRBV9 to TRBJ2-2, with 10 bases identical to TRBD1. Germline lookup yields CDR1 SGDLS and CDR2 YYNGEE. The V and J ends lost 4 bases and 6 bases, in that order; junction bases with no gene match: 9. The CDR3 is 16 residues long.